The 15 T cell receptor beta chains below come from one sample, sequenced in a study of T cell changes during pregnancy in multiple sclerosis (dated 2019 in TCRdb). The method was the immunoSEQ multiplex PCR assay. TCRdb retrieved this table from immuneACCESS and kept in-frame rearrangements only. Not all clones are present; in checked studies, unresolved V genes account for under half, and no reason is known for the remainder. The sample table shows about 89,000 clones, and approximately 94% are seen once. Around 0.84% of the sample comes from the top ten. The sequences come from peripheral blood, collected in the third trimester of pregnancy. Receptors originate from a female donor with multiple sclerosis, enrolled in a pregnancy study.

The chain employs TRBV7-2 and TRBJ2-1; no clear D. Deletions cut 1 base from V and 8 bases from J, with 12 bases between. CDR1 and CDR2 (germline): SGHTA, FQGNSA. The length of the CDR3 is 14 residues. For the CDR3, the DNA is TGTGCCAGCAGCTTAGTTGGCCAGCGCCATGAGCAGTTCTTC. Protein product: CASSLVGQRHEQFF.

This chain connects TRBV6-6 to TRBJ2-7; 9 nucleotides align to TRBD2. Germline CDR1 MNHNY, CDR2 SVGAGI (reference sequence). This CDR3 spans 16 amino acids. The junction had 6 bases not matched to a gene; V was cut back by 0 bases and J by 3 bases. CDR3 nucleotides: TGTGCCAGCAGTTACTCGAATACAGCGGGGGGCTACGAGCAGTACTTC. Encoded protein: CASSYSNTAGGYEQYF.

The chain carries TRBV4-2 and TRBJ2-7, with TRBD2 identical over 7 bases. The CDR3 is made up of 15 amino acids. The germline V gene has CDR1 LGHNA and CDR2 YNFKEQ. J was trimmed by 2 bases and V by 4 bases; bases with no gene match: 8. The CDR3 is CASSRRLAEAYEQYF. The CDR3, as DNA: TGTGCCAGCAGCCGGCGCCTAGCGGAGGCCTACGAGCAGTACTTC.

The CDR3 loop is CASSQVGAGYEQYF. The CDR3 DNA follows: TGCGCCAGCAGCCAAGTGGGCGCGGGGTACGAGCAGTACTTC. The rearrangement joins TRBV4-1 to TRBJ2-7, with TRBD2 as a possible D gene (6 bases). From germline, CDR1 is MGHRA and CDR2 YSYEKL. This CDR3 is 14 amino acids long. The V and J ends lost 1 base and 4 bases respectively, with 11 bases between them.

The V call is TRBV2, the J call TRBJ2-7; TRBD1 is a possible D gene (8 bases). The CDR3 covers 14 residues. The germline V gene encodes CDR1 SNHLY and CDR2 FYNNEI. Trimming pared 1 base from V and 6 bases from J, leaving 13 bases between. CDR3 residues: CASSEGTGGGEQYF. CDR3 DNA: TGTGCCAGCAGTGAAGGTACAGGGGGGGGCGAGCAGTACTTC.

The chain has TRBV7-2 and TRBJ2-3, with a possible D match to TRBD2 (5 bases). The length of the CDR3 is 15 residues. The germline V gene has CDR1 SGHTA and CDR2 FQGNSA. V gave up 0 bases and J gave up 4 bases, with 11 bases separating them. This CDR3 is CASSLALVGADTQYF. CDR3 coding DNA: TGTGCCAGCAGCTTAGCGTTAGTGGGAGCAGATACGCAGTATTTT.

The sample holds one count of this clone. This chain uses TRBV5-1 with TRBJ2-7, with TRBD2 matching 12 bases. CDR1 SGHRS and CDR2 YFSETQ come from the germline V gene. The V and J ends lost 4 bases and 4 bases, in that order; junction bases with no gene match: 6. The CDR3 sequence is 15 residues long. This chain's CDR3 is CASSLTSGSGYEQYF. Here the CDR3 DNA reads TGCGCCAGCAGCCTGACTAGCGGGAGTGGGTACGAGCAGTACTTC.

A few counts support this clone. The gene calls are TRBV2 and TRBJ1-1; TRBD1 aligns across 7 bases. Germline V CDR1 and CDR2: SNHLY, FYNNEI. The V segment lost 9 bases and the J segment 4 bases; nucleotides outside the gene matches: 5. This CDR3 spans 12 amino acids. The CDR3 loop reads CASRQGITEAFF. In DNA, the CDR3 is TGTGCCAGTCGACAGGGAATCACTGAAGCTTTCTTT.

Here the CDR3 DNA reads TGTGCCATCAGTTCAAAGCTTGAAGCTTTCTTT. Its protein product is CAISSKLEAFF. This sequence joins TRBV10-3 and TRBJ1-1; no clear D gene. CDR1 and CDR2 from the germline V gene are ENHRY and SYGVKD. The germline V and J ends were trimmed by 5 bases and 7 bases, with 8 bases remaining between them. The CDR3 has 11 residues.

V usage is TRBV27 and J usage is TRBJ2-1; perhaps TRBD1 as D (6 bases). V was pared by 4 bases and J by 8 bases, with 15 bases between. The CDR3 totals 14 residues. Germline CDR1 MNHEY, CDR2 SMNVEV (reference sequence). The CDR3 DNA reads as TGTGCCAGCAGTTCGGACAGTAGTTGGCATGAGCAGTTCTTC. It codes for CASSSDSSWHEQFF.

The V and J genes are TRBV10-2 and TRBJ2-2; D may be TRBD2 (5 bases). This CDR3 spans 16 amino acids. The V and J ends lost 0 bases and 7 bases respectively, with 15 bases between them. Germline lookup yields CDR1 WSHSY and CDR2 SAAADI. The CDR3 region is CASSESGIAYFGELFF. CDR3 sequence (DNA): TGCGCCAGCAGTGAGTCGGGAATAGCGTACTTCGGGGAGCTGTTTTTT.

The V call is TRBV10-3, the J call TRBJ2-7; D remains unclear. Germline-derived CDR1 and CDR2 are ENHRY and SYGVKD. The CDR3 is 13 amino acids. The V end lost 7 bases, the J end lost 0 bases, and 10 bases lay between the germline ends. The chain's CDR3 is CAITVSGSYEQYF. The CDR3 nucleotides are TGTGCCATCACCGTCTCGGGCTCCTACGAGCAGTACTTC.

The chain has TRBV9 and TRBJ2-7; 7 bases map to TRBD2. V trimming: 0 bases; J trimming: 3 bases; junction bases outside the gene matches: 9. CDR1 and CDR2 from the germline V gene are SGDLS and YYNGEE. This CDR3 contains 16 residues. CDR3 nucleotide sequence: TGTGCCAGCAGCGTAGAGGGCGGGAGCTCGGACTACGAGCAGTACTTC. This translates into CASSVEGGSSDYEQYF.

The chain combines TRBV6-4 with TRBJ2-5, with D maybe TRBD1 (6 bases). Germline V gene sequence: CDR1 MRHNA, CDR2 SNTAGT. The CDR3 loop spans 14 amino acids. V was clipped by 2 bases and J by 5 bases, with 12 bases between them. The CDR3 coding sequence is TGTGCCAGCAGTGACGGGAGAAGGGGGGAGACCCAGTACTTC. This sequence encodes CASSDGRRGETQYF.

The CDR3 region is CASRLDGRMNTEAFF. The DNA for the CDR3 is TGTGCAAGTCGCTTAGATGGGAGGATGAACACTGAAGCTTTCTTT. The chain uses TRBV12-2 and TRBJ1-1. TRBV12-2 is flagged as a pseudogene. The length of the CDR3 is 15 residues.